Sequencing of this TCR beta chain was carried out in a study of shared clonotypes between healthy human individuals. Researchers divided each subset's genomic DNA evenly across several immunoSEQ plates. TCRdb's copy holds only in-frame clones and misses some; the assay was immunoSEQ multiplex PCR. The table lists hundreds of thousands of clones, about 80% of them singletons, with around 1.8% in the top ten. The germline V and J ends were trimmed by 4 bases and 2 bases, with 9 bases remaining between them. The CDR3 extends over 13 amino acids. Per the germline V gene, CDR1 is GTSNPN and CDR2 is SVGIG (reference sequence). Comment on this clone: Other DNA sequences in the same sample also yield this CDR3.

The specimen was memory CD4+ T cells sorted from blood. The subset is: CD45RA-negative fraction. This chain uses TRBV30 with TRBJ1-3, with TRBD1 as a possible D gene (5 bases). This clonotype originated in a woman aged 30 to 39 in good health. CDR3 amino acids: CAWKQGAGNTIYF. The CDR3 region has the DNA TGTGCCTGGAAGCAAGGGGCTGGAAACACCATATATTTT.